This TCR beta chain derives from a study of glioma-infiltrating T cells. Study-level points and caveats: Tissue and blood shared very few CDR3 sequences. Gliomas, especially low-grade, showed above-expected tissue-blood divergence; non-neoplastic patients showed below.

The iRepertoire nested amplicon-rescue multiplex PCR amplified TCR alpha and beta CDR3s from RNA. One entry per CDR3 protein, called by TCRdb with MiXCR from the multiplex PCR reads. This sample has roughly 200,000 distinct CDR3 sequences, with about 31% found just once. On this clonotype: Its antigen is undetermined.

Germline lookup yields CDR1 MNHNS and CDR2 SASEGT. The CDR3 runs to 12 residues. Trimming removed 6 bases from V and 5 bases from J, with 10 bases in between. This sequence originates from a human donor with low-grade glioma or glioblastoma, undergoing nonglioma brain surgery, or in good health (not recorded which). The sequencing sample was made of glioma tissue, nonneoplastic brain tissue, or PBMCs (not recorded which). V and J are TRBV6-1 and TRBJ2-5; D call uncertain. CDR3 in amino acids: CASRGPEETQYF. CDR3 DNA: TGTGCCAGCAGAGGACCCGAGGAGACCCAGTACTTC.